What follows are 29 T cell receptor beta chains derived from one specimen sequenced in a study of blood T cell repertoires in COVID-19. Sequenced by immunoSEQ multiplex PCR; TCRdb stores in-frame clones only, minus some. The profile shows approximately 190,000 clones, more than 65% of them singletons. The sample comprised PBMCs or T cells enriched from blood (not recorded which). These receptors originate from a man aged 35-49 years who had recovered from COVID-19.

The chain carries TRBV18 and TRBJ2-1, with a weak D call TRBD2 (7 bases). Trimming stripped 2 bases from V and 9 bases from J, with 8 bases between. Germline loops: CDR1 KGHSH, CDR2 LQKENI. This CDR3 spans 12 amino acids. This CDR3 is CASSPGGAEQFF. In DNA form, the CDR3 reads TGTGCCAGCTCACCAGGGGGGGCTGAGCAGTTCTTC.

The DNA for the CDR3 is TGTGCCAGCAGTTACTCCTACGGTGGAGTAGAGCAGTACTTC. It yields the protein CASSYSYGGVEQYF. V gene TRBV6-5 combines with J gene TRBJ2-7; D gene unclear. The CDR3 length is 14 residues. V gave up 0 bases and J gave up 7 bases, with 13 bases separating them. Germline values: CDR1 MNHEY, CDR2 SVGAGI.

For the CDR3, the DNA is TGTGCCAGCAGCTTACCCTATGTCGCACAGGAAGGGAACTATGGCTACACCTTC. Translated: CASSLPYVAQEGNYGYTF. The gene calls are TRBV7-3 and TRBJ1-2; tentatively, D is TRBD1 (5 bases). The CDR3 sequence is 18 residues long. Germline V gene sequence: CDR1 SGHTA, CDR2 FQGTGA. Trimming shortened V by 2 bases and J by 2 bases, and 21 bases separated the two germline ends.

The gene calls are TRBV7-9 and TRBJ1-2; unclear D gene. The CDR3 covers 16 residues. Per germline, CDR1 SEHNR and CDR2 FQNEAQ (reference sequence). Trimming shortened V by 7 bases and J by 1 base, and 19 bases separated the two germline ends. The CDR3 sequence is CASTDRLMGSNYGYTF. CDR3 DNA: TGTGCCAGCACCGATCGCCTTATGGGCAGTAACTATGGCTACACCTTC. Full variable domain (missing parts from reference TRBV7-9 and TRBJ1-2): DTGVSQNPRHKITKRGQNVTFRCDPISEHNRLYWYRQTLGQGPEFLTYFQNEAQLEKSRLLSDRFSAERPKGSFSTLEIQRTEQGDSAMYLCASTDRLMGSNYGYTFGSGTRLTVV.

The chain carries TRBV10-1 and TRBJ1-1, with 10 bases identical to TRBD1. Germline lookup yields CDR1 WNHNN and CDR2 SYGVQD (reference sequence). Trimming cost V 8 bases and J 3 bases; bases outside gene matches: 12. This CDR3 is 16 amino acids long. CDR3 DNA sequence: TGCGCCAGCTTTGAGTCCGGGACAGGGGCGGACACTGAAGCTTTCTTT. This gives the protein CASFESGTGADTEAFF.

The genes are TRBV28 and TRBJ1-2; D call uncertain. This CDR3 is 11 amino acids long. Per germline, CDR1 MDHEN and CDR2 SYDVKM. Trimming removed 4 bases from V and 4 bases from J, with 4 bases in between. The CDR3 protein is CASSSFYGYTF. DNA for the CDR3: TGTGCCAGCAGTTCTTTCTATGGCTACACCTTC.

This chain links TRBV3-1 (or the pseudogene TRBV3-2) with TRBJ1-1; maybe TRBD1 (6 bases). Deletions cut 4 bases from V and 1 base from J, with 13 bases between. Germline loops: CDR1 LGHDT, CDR2 YNNKEL (reference sequence). There are 15 residues in the CDR3. Here the CDR3 DNA reads TGTGCCAGCAGCCCCCGGCAGGGACAGAACACTGAAGCTTTCTTT. Amino acid sequence: CASSPRQGQNTEAFF.

In nucleotides, the CDR3 is TGCAGCCAGGGACAGGGTGGCCCCCAAGAGACCCAGTACTTC. This translates into CSQGQGGPQETQYF. This chain links TRBV29-1 with TRBJ2-5; 9 positions match TRBD1. V lost 8 bases to trimming and J lost 1 base; unmatched junction nucleotides: 8. The CDR3 is 14 amino acids. Germline V lookup: CDR1 SQVTM, CDR2 ANQGSEA. Full variable domain (missing parts from reference TRBV29-1 and TRBJ2-5): SAVISQKPSRDICQRGTSLTIQCQVDSQVTMMFWYRQQPGQSLTLIATANQGSEATYESGFVIDKFPISRPNLTFSTLTVSNMSPEDSSIYLCSQGQGGPQETQYFGPGTRLLVL.

V usage is TRBV5-6 and J usage is TRBJ2-3; weak D call: TRBD2 (5 bases). Germline assignment: CDR1 SGHDT and CDR2 YYEEEE. There are 16 residues in the CDR3. V was pared by 2 bases and J by 3 bases, with 16 bases between. CDR3 in amino acids: CASSLRLRVSTDTQYF. The CDR3 DNA reads as TGTGCCAGCAGCTTACGCTTGAGGGTATCAACAGATACGCAGTATTTT.

The chain joins TRBV6-2 or TRBV6-3 to TRBJ2-2; 8 bases agree with TRBD2. Per germline, CDR1 MNHEY and CDR2 SVGEGT. The CDR3 extends over 16 amino acids. V lost 2 bases and J lost 4; bases outside the gene matches: 6. The CDR3 loop is CASSYIAGGPTGELFF. The CDR3 bases are TGTGCCAGCAGTTACATCGCGGGGGGCCCCACCGGGGAGCTGTTTTTT.

The chain carries TRBV6-5 and TRBJ1-6, with D perhaps matching TRBD1 (6 bases). The germline CDR1 and CDR2 sequences are MNHEY and SVGAGI. The CDR3 sequence is 14 residues long. Trimming pared 5 bases from V and 6 bases from J, leaving 11 bases between. The CDR3 here is CASSIQGSNSPLHF. The CDR3 DNA reads as TGTGCCAGCAGTATACAGGGTTCTAATTCACCCCTCCACTTT.

The chain employs TRBV5-1 and TRBJ2-3, with 8 bases matching TRBD2. After removal of 4 bases from V and 2 bases from J, the junction contained 3 bases not matched to a gene. Germline V gene lookup returns CDR1 SGHRS and CDR2 YFSETQ. The CDR3 extends over 14 amino acids. This chain's CDR3 is CASSRGGPTDTQYF. Written as DNA, the CDR3 is TGCGCCAGCAGCCGGGGGGGCCCCACAGATACGCAGTATTTT.

The V call is TRBV4-1, the J call TRBJ2-2; maybe TRBD1 (6 bases). V was pared by 0 bases and J by 5 bases, with 13 bases between. The CDR3 runs to 16 residues. Germline V gene lookup returns CDR1 MGHRA and CDR2 YSYEKL. The CDR3 nucleotides are TGCGCCAGCAGCCAAGATAGTTTCAGGGGTACCGGGGAGCTGTTTTTT. This gives the protein CASSQDSFRGTGELFF.

The chain carries TRBV10-3 and TRBJ1-5; weak D call: TRBD1 (5 bases). Germline V gene sequence: CDR1 ENHRY, CDR2 SYGVKD. The V and J ends lost 0 bases and 7 bases respectively, with 13 bases between them. The CDR3 loop spans 15 amino acids. The CDR3 sequence: CAISESGGLGQPQHF. CDR3 nucleotides: TGTGCCATCAGTGAGTCGGGGGGGTTGGGGCAGCCCCAGCATTTT.

Remarks on this clone: The identical CDR3 is also encoded by other nucleotide sequences in the sample. The CDR3 spells CASRLAGSTDTQYF. CDR3 DNA: TGTGCCAGCAGGTTAGCGGGGAGCACAGATACGCAGTATTTT. This chain connects TRBV2 to TRBJ2-3, with 8 positions matching TRBD2. The CDR3 consists of 14 residues. Per the germline V gene, CDR1 is SNHLY and CDR2 is FYNNEI. V was clipped by 6 bases and J by 0 bases; unmatched bases: 2.

The J gene is TRBJ1-2, the V gene TRBV24-1; 9 bases match TRBD1. The CDR3 extends over 16 amino acids. V gave up 6 bases and J gave up 2 bases; unmatched junction bases: 9. Looked up from germline, CDR1 is KGHDR and CDR2 is SFDVKD. CDR3 amino acids: CATSWRRQGGNYGYTF. Here the CDR3 DNA reads TGTGCCACCAGTTGGCGGAGACAGGGGGGAAACTATGGCTACACCTTC.

V and J are TRBV5-1 and TRBJ1-2; possibly TRBD1 for D (5 bases). The CDR3 extends over 14 amino acids. The V end lost 3 bases, the J end lost 3 bases, and 12 bases lay between the germline ends. Germline V gene data show CDR1 as SGHRS and CDR2 as YFSETQ. The CDR3 DNA sequence: TGCGCCAGCAGCTCTAGGTGGGGGGACTATGGCTACACCTTC. This codes for CASSSRWGDYGYTF.

The chain links TRBV19 to TRBJ2-1; the match to TRBD2 covers 10 bases. Per the germline V gene, CDR1 is LNHDA and CDR2 is SQIVND (reference sequence). CDR3 length equals 14 residues. Germline trimming cut 3 bases from V and 7 bases from J; bases unmatched to any gene: 3. The DNA for the CDR3 is TGTGCCAGTAGTATGGGGACTAGCGTTAATGAGCAGTTCTTC. Translated, it gives CASSMGTSVNEQFF.

The chain employs TRBV6-1 and TRBJ1-5; D unclear. V was shortened by 2 bases and J by 3 bases, with 17 bases between the two germline ends. This CDR3 is 17 amino acids long. From germline, CDR1 is MNHNS and CDR2 SASEGT. The CDR3 sequence: CASSETKLLRPNQPQHF. Here the CDR3 DNA reads TGTGCCAGCAGTGAAACTAAGTTGTTGAGACCCAATCAGCCCCAGCATTTT.

CDR3 region: CARLTSPAKNIQYF. CDR3 DNA sequence: TGTGCCAGACTGACTAGCCCAGCCAAAAACATTCAGTACTTC. The chain has TRBV3-1 (or the pseudogene TRBV3-2) and TRBJ2-4; 7 positions agree with TRBD2. The CDR3 length is 14 residues. CDR1 and CDR2 (germline): LGHDT, YNNKEL (reference sequence). V gave up 9 bases and J gave up 0 bases; unmatched junction bases: 5.

V usage is TRBV19 and J usage is TRBJ1-5, with a weak D call TRBD1 (5 bases). This CDR3 comprises 17 residues. Germline V gene data show CDR1 as LNHDA and CDR2 as SQIVND (reference sequence). The germline V and J ends were trimmed by 10 bases and 0 bases, with 22 bases remaining between them. The CDR3 is CATSSGLQVYSNQPQHF. Here the CDR3 DNA reads TGTGCCACCTCCTCTGGTCTACAGGTTTATAGCAATCAGCCCCAGCATTTT.

In this sample, this clone turned up once. The J gene is TRBJ1-3, the V gene TRBV9; D is uncertain. The germline V gene has CDR1 SGDLS and CDR2 YYNGEE. The V end lost 0 bases, the J end lost 7 bases, and 8 bases lay between the germline ends. CDR3 length: 13 amino acids. CDR3 nucleotides: TGTGCCAGCAGCGTAGAGACGGGGAACACCATATATTTT. Translation: CASSVETGNTIYF.

This clone was counted once. The genes are TRBV3-1 (or the pseudogene TRBV3-2) and TRBJ1-2, with D possibly being TRBD1 (6 bases). CDR3 length: 17 residues. V was clipped by 1 base and J by 1 base, with 16 bases between them. CDR1 is LGHDT, CDR2 YNNKEL, per germline (reference sequence). CDR3 sequence reads: CASSQASGRRGNYGYTF. CDR3 sequence (DNA): TGTGCCAGCAGCCAAGCCTCGGGCCGCAGGGGTAACTATGGCTACACCTTC.

J is TRBJ1-6 and V is TRBV4-1; TRBD1 agrees at 8 bases. CDR1 is MGHRA and CDR2 is YSYEKL in the germline V gene. The CDR3 extends over 15 amino acids. The V gene end was trimmed by 0 bases and the J gene end by 7 bases; junction bases not matched to a gene: 2. CDR3 sequence reads: CASSQDGQGNSPLHF. CDR3 sequence (DNA): TGCGCCAGCAGCCAAGACGGACAGGGAAATTCACCCCTCCACTTT.

This clone was recorded only once. The sample carries other DNA sequences with the same CDR3. V usage is TRBV19 and J usage is TRBJ1-1; 10 bases map to TRBD1. V lost 4 bases, J lost 1 base, and 0 bases stayed unmatched. Germline V gives CDR1 LNHDA, CDR2 SQIVND (reference sequence). CDR3 length: 14 residues. CDR3 coding DNA: TGTGCCAGTAGTAGGGACAGGGGGAACACTGAAGCTTTCTTT. Encoded protein: CASSRDRGNTEAFF.

The CDR3 protein is CASIGTESSYEQYF. The CDR3, as DNA: TGTGCCAGCATAGGGACAGAGAGCTCCTACGAGCAGTACTTC. The chain combines TRBV6-5 with TRBJ2-7; TRBD1 matches at 7 bases. The CDR3 has 14 amino acids. Unmatched junction bases numbered 6, after V lost 7 bases and J lost 0 bases. Per the germline V gene, CDR1 is MNHEY and CDR2 is SVGAGI.

The V and J genes are TRBV9 and TRBJ1-2; D might be TRBD1 (6 bases). Trimming took 3 bases from V and 0 from J, leaving 18 bases between them. Germline lookup yields CDR1 SGDLS and CDR2 YYNGEE. This CDR3 region has 17 residues. The CDR3 DNA reads as TGTGCCAGCAGCGCCCATCCTGGACAGCAATCTAACTATGGCTACACCTTC. Translating gives CASSAHPGQQSNYGYTF. Using reference TRBV9 and TRBJ1-2 for the parts outside the CDR3, the full variable domain is DSGVTQTPKHLITATGQRVTLRCSPRSGDLSVYWYQQSLDQGLQFLIQYYNGEERAKGNILERFSAQQFPDLHSELNLSSLELGDSALYFCASSAHPGQQSNYGYTFGSGTRLTVV.

This clone was observed a few times. The genes are TRBV7-2 and TRBJ1-1; D is ambiguous. CDR1 is SGHTA and CDR2 is FQGNSA in the germline V gene. The ends were cut back, 2 bases at V and 7 bases at J, with 8 bases in the middle. The CDR3 length is 12 residues. CDR3 loop: CASSLSIVEAFF. CDR3 bases: TGTGCCAGCAGCTTAAGCATAGTTGAAGCTTTCTTT.

The CDR3 loop reads CASSLNRRQGAFF. CDR3 bases: TGTGCCAGCAGTTTAAATAGGCGCCAGGGGGCTTTCTTT. The genes are TRBV28 and TRBJ1-1, with a weak D call TRBD1 (6 bases). The CDR3 loop spans 13 amino acids. Germline CDR1 and CDR2: MDHEN and SYDVKM. V lost 2 bases, J lost 11 bases, and 15 bases lay in between.